The T cell receptor (beta chain) under discussion was sequenced for a study of T cell responses to AZD1222 COVID-19 vaccine. About the study: Both about-4-week and about-12-week second-dose recipients were combined.

Per the germline V gene, CDR1 is LNHDA and CDR2 is SQIVND (reference sequence). The CDR3 runs 17 residues. V was shortened by 3 bases and J by 1 base, with 16 bases between the two germline ends. Clones were read by immunoSEQ multiplex PCR, and TCRdb kept only the in-frame ones, dropping some. The table includes around 100,000 clones, 80% to 90% detected once. General observations from the study: There were vaccine-associated CD4 TCRs across spike, dominant at 160-218 and 743-854.

Comment on this clone: Its target is not known.

The clonotype originates from an adult in good health. Sequenced here: peripheral blood, sampled on day 0 of AZD1222 vaccination. The genes are TRBV19 and TRBJ1-5; perhaps TRBD1 as D (6 bases). CDR3 loop: CASSMRGTGSSNQPQHF. The CDR3 DNA reads TGTGCCAGTAGTATGAGGGGAACAGGGAGCAGCAATCAGCCCCAGCATTTT.